These T cell receptor beta chains were read from a single sample in a study of beta chain features in type 1 diabetes. The table came from immunoSEQ multiplex PCR; TCRdb's copy has only in-frame clones and leaves some out. The sample gives around 290,000 clones, around 7.8% of which show up once; about 0.93% is in the top ten. The sample was central memory CD4+ T cells from blood. The receptor source for this set is a woman aged 18-30 years in good health. The CDR3 runs from the conserved cysteine through the conserved F or W. D genes are given only for firm matches. Clone size is not always given. Where it is, it says once, few, many or a class for expanded clones.

>TRBV28|many|TRBD2|TRBJ2-4
CASKTSGGSGNIQYF
TGTGCCAGCAAAACTAGCGGGGGGTCAGGGAACATTCAGTACTTC
>TRBV28|few|NA|TRBJ1-2
CASGTGLRGYTF
TGTGCCAGCGGTACAGGGTTGCGGGGCTACACCTTC
>TRBV9|NA|NA|TRBJ2-3
CASSPQPSTDTQYF
TGTGCCAGCAGCCCCCAACCTAGCACAGATACGCAGTATTTT
>TRBV6-5|NA|NA|TRBJ1-5
CASRMAGASNQPQHF
TGTGCCAGCAGGATGGCAGGGGCTAGCAATCAGCCCCAGCATTTT
>TRBV18|NA|NA|TRBJ2-1
CASSPRASSYNEQFF
TGTGCCAGCTCACCAAGGGCTAGCTCCTACAATGAGCAGTTCTTC
>TRBV27|few|NA|TRBJ1-6
CASSLFFGENSPLHF
TGTGCCAGCAGTTTGTTTTTTGGGGAGAATTCACCCCTCCACTTT
>TRBV29-1|NA|NA|TRBJ1-2
CSVARGDGYTF
TGCAGCGTCGCCCGTGGAGATGGCTACACCTTC
>TRBV10-3|many|NA|TRBJ2-3
CAISPGGSTDTQYF
TGTGCCATCAGTCCGGGGGGCAGCACAGATACGCAGTATTTT
>TRBV29-1|NA|NA|TRBJ1-3
CSAKGGGRGNTIYF
TGCAGCGCTAAGGGCGGGGGCAGGGGAAACACCATATATTTT
>TRBV9|few|NA|TRBJ1-6
CASSVGNDSPLHF
TGTGCCAGCAGCGTAGGTAACGATTCACCCCTCCACTTT
>TRBV10-3|few|NA|TRBJ2-3
CAISDRLAGEKDTQYF
TGTGCCATCAGTGACCGGCTGGCAGGGGAAAAAGATACGCAGTATTTT
>TRBV23-1|NA|TRBD1|TRBJ1-2
CASSQARGIYGYTF
TGCGCCAGCAGTCAAGCCAGGGGGATCTATGGCTACACCTTC
>TRBV9|NA|TRBD2|TRBJ2-2
CASSVASGNTGELFF
TGTGCCAGCAGCGTAGCTAGCGGGAACACCGGGGAGCTGTTTTTT
>TRBV11-2|NA|TRBD2|TRBJ2-2
CASSLDLLGGRSGELFF
TGTGCCAGCAGCTTAGATCTACTTGGCGGGAGGTCCGGGGAGCTGTTTTTT
>TRBV2|few|NA|TRBJ1-4
CASRPRWKGGEKLFF
TGTGCCAGCAGGCCAAGGTGGAAAGGAGGCGAAAAACTGTTTTTT
>TRBV29-1|few|NA|TRBJ1-2
CSVYRVNYGYTF
TGCAGCGTTTACAGGGTTAACTATGGCTACACCTTC
>TRBV6-1|NA|NA|TRBJ1-1
CASSPAGNTEAFF
TGTGCCAGCAGCCCGGCGGGGAACACTGAAGCTTTCTTT
>TRBV5-1|few|TRBD2|TRBJ2-7
CASSLGAGGPITYEQYF
TGCGCCAGCAGCTTGGGAGCGGGAGGGCCGATTACCTACGAGCAGTACTTC
>TRBV6-5|NA|TRBD2|TRBJ2-5
CASSRLAGRGETQYF
TGTGCCAGCAGCCGACTAGCGGGAAGGGGGGAGACCCAGTACTTC
>TRBV5-1|NA|NA|TRBJ1-4
CASSGDGREKLFF
TGCGCCAGCAGCGGGGACGGGAGGGAAAAACTGTTTTTT
>TRBV7-9|many|TRBD1|TRBJ2-5
CASIRAGTGGLWYF
TGTGCCAGCATAAGGGCCGGGACAGGGGGTCTCTGGTACTTC
>TRBV7-3|few|NA|TRBJ2-2
CASSPSLGGELFF
TGTGCCAGCAGCCCCTCTTTAGGCGGGGAGCTGTTTTTT
>TRBV28|NA|NA|TRBJ1-3
CASRGASLRENTIYF
TGTGCCAGCAGAGGGGCCAGTTTGCGGGAAAACACCATATATTTT
>TRBV19|NA|TRBD1|TRBJ2-2
CASSIEGMGYRGNTGELFF
TGTGCCAGTAGTATAGAGGGGATGGGGTACAGGGGAAACACCGGGGAGCTGTTTTTT
>TRBV28|NA|NA|TRBJ1-2
CASSGGQYGYTF
TGTGCCAGCAGTGGCGGTCAGTATGGCTACACCTTC
>TRBV19|NA|NA|TRBJ2-5
CASRSQGAFDETQYF
TGTGCCAGTAGATCCCAGGGCGCTTTTGACGAGACCCAGTACTTC
>TRBV6-6|few|NA|TRBJ2-2
CASSYSTGNTGELFF
TGTGCCAGCAGTTACTCGACAGGGAACACCGGGGAGCTGTTTTTT
>TRBV18|few|TRBD1|TRBJ1-2
CASSPPSLSGQGATTF
TGTGCCAGCTCACCACCGAGTCTTTCCGGACAGGGGGCAACCACCTTC
>TRBV4-2|few|TRBD2|TRBJ2-1
CASSQAVNGRRYNEQFF
TGTGCCAGCAGCCAAGCTGTGAACGGGAGGCGCTACAATGAGCAGTTCTTC
>TRBV7-3|many|NA|TRBJ2-3
CASSLTGTRDTQYF
TGTGCCAGCAGCTTAACGGGGACCCGAGATACGCAGTATTTT
>TRBV5-6|few|TRBD2|TRBJ2-3
CASSRTSGRAGDTQYF
TGTGCCAGCAGTAGAACTAGCGGGAGGGCCGGGGATACGCAGTATTTT
>TRBV6-5|NA|TRBD1|TRBJ2-7
CASSGQGALGYEQYF
TGTGCCAGCAGTGGACAGGGGGCGCTTGGGTACGAGCAGTACTTC
>TRBV19|few|NA|TRBJ2-5
CASSGGGETQYF
TGTGCCAGTAGTGGCGGCGGAGAGACCCAGTACTTC
>TRBV19|few|NA|TRBJ1-5
CASSVHLEAQHF
TGTGCCAGTAGTGTACATTTAGAGGCCCAGCATTTT
>TRBV2|NA|NA|TRBJ2-5
CASSENGGGAQYF
TGTGCCAGCAGTGAAAACGGTGGAGGGGCCCAGTACTTC
>TRBV5-1|few|NA|TRBJ2-7
CASARQGVHEQYF
TGCGCCAGCGCTCGTCAGGGAGTCCACGAGCAGTACTTC
>TRBV27|few|NA|TRBJ2-4
CASRTGQGIQYF
TGTGCCAGCAGAACAGGTCAAGGCATTCAGTACTTC
>TRBV7-9|few|TRBD1|TRBJ2-6
CATPPGTANSGANVLTF
TGTGCCACCCCCCCCGGGACAGCCAACTCTGGGGCCAACGTCCTGACTTTC
>TRBV5-6|many|TRBD1|TRBJ2-7
CASSSRDRDLYEQYF
TGTGCCAGCAGCTCCCGGGACAGGGATCTATACGAGCAGTACTTC
>TRBV15|NA|TRBD1|TRBJ2-3
CATSRRTGADTQYF
TGTGCCACCAGCAGGAGGACAGGGGCAGATACGCAGTATTTT
>TRBV11-1|NA|NA|TRBJ1-1
CASSFDTSTEAFF
TGTGCCAGCAGCTTCGACACAAGCACTGAAGCTTTCTTT